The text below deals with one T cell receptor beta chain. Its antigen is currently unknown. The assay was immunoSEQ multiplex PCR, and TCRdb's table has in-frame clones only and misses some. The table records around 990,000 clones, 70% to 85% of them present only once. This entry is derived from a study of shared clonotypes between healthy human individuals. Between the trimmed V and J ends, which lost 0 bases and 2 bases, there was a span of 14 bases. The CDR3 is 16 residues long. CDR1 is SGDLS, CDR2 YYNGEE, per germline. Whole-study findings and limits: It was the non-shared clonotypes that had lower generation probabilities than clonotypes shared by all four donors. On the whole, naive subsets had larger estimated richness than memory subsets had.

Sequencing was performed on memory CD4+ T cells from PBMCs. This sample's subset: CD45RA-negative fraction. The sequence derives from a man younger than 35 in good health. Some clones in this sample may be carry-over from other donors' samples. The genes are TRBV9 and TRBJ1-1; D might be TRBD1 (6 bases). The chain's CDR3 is CASSVATGFDNTEAFF. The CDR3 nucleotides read TGTGCCAGCAGCGTAGCTACAGGGTTCGATAACACTGAAGCTTTCTTT.